This T cell receptor (beta chain) was identified during a study of blood T cell repertoires in COVID-19. For the study at large: The samples span acute and convalescent COVID-19 from the United States, Italy and Spain. Sources were T cells, B-cell-depleted T cells, or PBMCs; the material itself was cDNA or gDNA.

In the authors' methods: Amplified reference gene primers provided the basis for estimating nucleated cell counts. Using immunoSEQ multiplex PCR, the repertoire was profiled, and TCRdb retains in-frame clones only, with some absent. V, J and clone size are those of that table, while D and trimming were read from the DNA. The sample shows 61,000 or so clones, around 90% of them seen only once. CDR1 is KGHSH, CDR2 LQKENI, per germline. The CDR3 extends over 17 amino acids. Trimming left V 6 bases short and J 4 bases short, with 23 bases between. This clone was seen just once. This chain links TRBV18 with TRBJ2-3; maybe TRBD2 (6 bases). This clonotype originated in a woman over 75 with active COVID-19. The sequenced material came from peripheral blood. CDR3 in DNA: TGTGCCAGCTCCCCTTCCCCGGGACTCCTTGTCGCAGATACGCAGTATTTT. Its translation is CASSPSPGLLVADTQYF.